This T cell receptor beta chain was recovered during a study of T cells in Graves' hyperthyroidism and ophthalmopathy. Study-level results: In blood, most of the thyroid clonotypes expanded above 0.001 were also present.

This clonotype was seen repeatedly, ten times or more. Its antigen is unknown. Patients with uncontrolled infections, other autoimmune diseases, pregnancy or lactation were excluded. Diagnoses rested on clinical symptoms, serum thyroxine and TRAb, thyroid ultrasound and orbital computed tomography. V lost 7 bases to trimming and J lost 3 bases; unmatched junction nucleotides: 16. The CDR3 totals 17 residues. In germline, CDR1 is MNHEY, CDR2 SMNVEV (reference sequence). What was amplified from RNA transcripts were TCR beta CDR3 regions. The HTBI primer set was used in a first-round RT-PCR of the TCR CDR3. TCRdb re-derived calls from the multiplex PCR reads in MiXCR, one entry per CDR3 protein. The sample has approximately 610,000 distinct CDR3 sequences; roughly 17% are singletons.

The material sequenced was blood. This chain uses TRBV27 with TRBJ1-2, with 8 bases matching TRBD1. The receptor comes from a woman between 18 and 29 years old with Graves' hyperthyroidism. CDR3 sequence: CASKNVGWGQEYYGYTF. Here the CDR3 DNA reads TGTGCCAGCAAGAATGTGGGTTGGGGACAGGAGTACTATGGCTACACCTTC.